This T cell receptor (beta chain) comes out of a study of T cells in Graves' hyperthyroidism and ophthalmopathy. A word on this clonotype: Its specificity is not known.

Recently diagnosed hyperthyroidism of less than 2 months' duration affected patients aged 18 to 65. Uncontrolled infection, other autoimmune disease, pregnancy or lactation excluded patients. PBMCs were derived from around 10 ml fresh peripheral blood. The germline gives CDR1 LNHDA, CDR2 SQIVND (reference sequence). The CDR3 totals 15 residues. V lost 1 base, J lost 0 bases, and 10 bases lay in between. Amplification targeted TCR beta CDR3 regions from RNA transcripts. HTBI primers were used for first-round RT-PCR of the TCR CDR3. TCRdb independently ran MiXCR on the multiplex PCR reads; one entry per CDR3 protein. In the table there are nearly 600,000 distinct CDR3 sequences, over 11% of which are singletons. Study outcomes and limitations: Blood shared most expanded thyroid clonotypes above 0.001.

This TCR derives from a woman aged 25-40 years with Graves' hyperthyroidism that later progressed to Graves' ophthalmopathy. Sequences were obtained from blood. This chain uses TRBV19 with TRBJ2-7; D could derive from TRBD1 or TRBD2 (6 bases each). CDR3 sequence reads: CASSIGGASSYEQYF. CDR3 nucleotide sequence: TGTGCCAGTAGTATAGGGGGGGCGAGCTCCTACGAGCAGTACTTC. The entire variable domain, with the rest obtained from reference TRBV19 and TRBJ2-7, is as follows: DGGITQSPKYLFRKEGQNVTLSCEQNLNHDAMYWYRQDPGQGLRLIYYSQIVNDFQKGDIAEGYSVSREKKESFPLTVTSAQKNPTAFYLCASSIGGASSYEQYFGPGTRLTVT.